This T cell receptor beta chain emerged from a study of identical twins. Whole-study results and caveats: Without tracking the same donors, conclusions rested on cross-sectional statistical analysis.

This clonotype has a handful of counts. Its antigen is undetermined. Through template switching, a universal primer site was introduced, and the cDNA contained unique molecular identifiers. TCRdb redid the calling of the 5' RACE reads with MiXCR, one entry per CDR3 protein. The sample gives approximately 600,000 distinct CDR3 sequences, 7.1% of which show up once; roughly 1.6% is in the top ten. Each donor (without exception) was a healthy Caucasian. V shed 4 bases and J shed 5 bases, with 14 bases lying between them. The CDR3 is 14 residues long. CDR1 and CDR2 from the germline V gene are SGHRS and YFSETQ. These records were also assigned to another study, of yellow fever vaccine responses in identical twins.

The receptor comes from a young woman in good health. Input material: PBMCs. The chain has TRBV5-1 and TRBJ2-3, with a weak D call TRBD2 (6 bases). The CDR3 loop is CASSTGLTGDTQYF. The DNA of the CDR3 is TGCGCCAGCAGCACGGGACTCACGGGAGATACGCAGTATTTT.